These T cell receptor beta chains were read from a single sample in a study of graft-versus-host responses after intestinal transplantation. The assay was immunoSEQ multiplex PCR, and TCRdb's table has in-frame clones only and misses some. Here the sample spans tens of thousands of clones, more than 90% being singletons. Sample: bone marrow, taken approximately 740 days after intestinal transplantation. Source of these receptors: a human patient who received an intestinal transplant, so some T cells may come from the graft donor. CDR3s include the opening cysteine and the closing phenylalanine or tryptophan. D genes are given only for firm matches. Clone size is shown for a subset of rows, as once, few, many or a class of expanded clone.

>TRBJ2-7|TRBD1|TRBV10-3|once
CAISDRNGQVSYEQYF
TGTGCCATCAGTGATCGAAACGGACAGGTCTCCTACGAGCAGTACTTC
>TRBJ1-2|-|TRBV27|-
CASSLENPGTQANYGYTF
TGTGCCAGCAGTTTAGAGAACCCCGGGACTCAAGCTAACTATGGCTACACCTTC
>TRBJ1-5|-|TRBV23-1|-
CASSQYETDFNQPQHF
TGCGCCAGCAGTCAATATGAGACAGACTTCAATCAGCCCCAGCATTTT
>TRBJ2-1|-|TRBV6-5|-
CASSYSHRLNEQFF
TGTGCCAGCAGTTACTCCCACCGGCTCAATGAGCAGTTCTTC
>TRBJ1-6|TRBD1|TRBV28|-
CASSLTGTDSPLHF
TGTGCCAGCAGTTTGACAGGGACGGATTCACCCCTCCACTTT
>TRBJ1-1|-|TRBV9|-
CASSVVRGPVNTEAFF
TGTGCCAGCAGCGTAGTGAGGGGCCCGGTGAACACTGAAGCTTTCTTT
>TRBJ2-1|TRBD2|TRBV2|-
CASSEMREGLYNEQFF
TGTGCCAGCAGTGAAATGCGGGAGGGGTTGTACAATGAGCAGTTCTTC
>TRBJ2-7|-|TRBV14|-
CASSQVSAYEQYF
TGTGCCAGCAGCCAAGTTTCGGCCTACGAGCAGTACTTC
>TRBJ1-5|TRBD1|TRBV28|-
CASSRTGVNQPQHF
TGTGCCAGCAGTCGGACAGGGGTTAATCAGCCCCAGCATTTT
>TRBJ2-7|-|TRBV7-9|-
CASSARGRPYEQYF
TGTGCCAGCAGCGCCCGGGGGAGACCCTACGAGCAGTACTTC
>TRBJ1-5|-|TRBV5-6|-
CASSLWIEGGYSNQPQHF
TGTGCCAGCAGCTTGTGGATCGAGGGGGGTTATAGCAATCAGCCCCAGCATTTT